These 30 T cell receptor beta chains share one sample of origin, sequenced in a study of blood T cell repertoires in COVID-19. Assay used: immunoSEQ multiplex PCR; TCRdb lists only in-frame clones, some missing. The table records about 97,000 clones, around nine tenths of them present only once. Specimen: peripheral blood. These receptors originate from a man in his fifties or sixties with COVID-19, enrolled during active disease.

The chain uses TRBV6-5 and TRBJ1-5; no definite D call. Germline V gives CDR1 MNHEY, CDR2 SVGAGI. The CDR3 consists of 15 residues. Trimming stripped 6 bases from V and 0 bases from J, with 12 bases between. The CDR3 region is CASSPNENSNQPQHF. For the CDR3, the DNA is TGTGCCAGCAGCCCCAATGAGAATAGCAATCAGCCCCAGCATTTT.

The genes are TRBV19 and TRBJ2-3; possible D gene TRBD1, 6 bases. Trimming pared 5 bases from V and 0 bases from J, leaving 9 bases between. Germline V gene data show CDR1 as LNHDA and CDR2 as SQIVND (reference sequence). The CDR3 loop spans 14 amino acids. In DNA, the CDR3 is TGTGCCAGTAGTTCACAGGGTAGCACAGATACGCAGTATTTT. Amino acid sequence: CASSSQGSTDTQYF.

This chain uses TRBV18 with TRBJ2-3; TRBD1 aligns across 7 bases. With V trimmed by 3 bases and J by 0 bases, 6 bases remained unmatched. Germline V gene lookup returns CDR1 KGHSH and CDR2 LQKENI. The CDR3 has 16 amino acids. CDR3 sequence (DNA): TGTGCCAGCTCACCCTTCCAGGGACAGAGCACAGATACGCAGTATTTT. Translation: CASSPFQGQSTDTQYF.

This chain connects TRBV30 to TRBJ2-7, with 10 bases that match TRBD2. Germline V gene lookup returns CDR1 GTSNPN and CDR2 SVGIG (reference sequence). The CDR3 covers 14 residues. Unmatched junction bases numbered 5, after V lost 3 bases and J lost 3 bases. CDR3 residues: CAWRLAGVFYEQYF. The CDR3 nucleotides read TGTGCCTGGAGGCTAGCGGGGGTCTTCTACGAGCAGTACTTC.

This clone was observed a single time. This chain joins TRBV7-9 and TRBJ1-4, with 9 bases aligning to TRBD1. Germline V lookup: CDR1 SEHNR, CDR2 FQNEAQ (reference sequence). The CDR3 spans 15 residues. The V gene end was trimmed by 2 bases and the J gene end by 7 bases; junction bases not matched to a gene: 5. CDR3 loop: CASSLMGTGSEKLFF. CDR3 nucleotides: TGTGCCAGCAGCTTAATGGGGACAGGGAGTGAAAAACTGTTTTTT.

The genes are TRBV7-2 and TRBJ1-3; 8 positions agree with TRBD1. In germline, CDR1 is SGHTA, CDR2 FQGNSA. V lost 0 bases, J lost 7 bases, and 11 bases stayed unmatched. The length of the CDR3 is 17 residues. CDR3 DNA: TGTGCCAGCAGCTTAGCGGGACAGGAAGTCTCGTGGAACACCATATATTTT. It yields the protein CASSLAGQEVSWNTIYF. Looking up the rest from reference TRBV7-2 and TRBJ1-3 gives the full variable domain: GAGVSQSPSNKVTEKGKDVELRCDPISGHTALYWYRQSLGQGLEFLIYFQGNSAPDKSGLPSDRFSAERTGGSVSTLTIQRTQQEDSAVYLCASSLAGQEVSWNTIYFGEGSWLTVV.

This sequence joins TRBV9 and TRBJ2-1, with TRBD1 identical over 9 bases. The V gene end was trimmed by 3 bases and the J gene end by 7 bases; junction bases not matched to a gene: 2. CDR1 SGDLS and CDR2 YYNGEE come from the germline V gene. This CDR3 contains 13 residues. The CDR3 nucleotides read TGTGCCAGCAGCGGGACAGGGGTGAATGAGCAGTTCTTC. Translated: CASSGTGVNEQFF.

The V call is TRBV12-3 or TRBV12-4, the J call TRBJ1-2; 8 bases are shared with TRBD1. The CDR3 length is 13 residues. The J segment lost 7 bases and the V segment lost 3 bases, leaving 4 bases of the junction unmatched. As DNA, the CDR3 is TGTGCCAGCAGTTTGACCCAGGGGGCTGGCTACACCTTC. Amino acids: CASSLTQGAGYTF.

V gene TRBV6-5 combines with J gene TRBJ1-2, with D possibly TRBD1 on 5 matching bases. The V and J ends lost 6 bases and 4 bases respectively, with 12 bases between them. Germline V gene sequence: CDR1 MNHEY, CDR2 SVGAGI. The CDR3 length is 13 residues. CDR3 nucleotide sequence: TGTGCCAGCAGGGGGCTCAACCCCTATGGCTACACCTTC. The encoded protein is CASRGLNPYGYTF.

The chain is built from TRBV18 and TRBJ2-7, with 11 nucleotides matching TRBD2. The junction had 9 bases not matched to a gene; V was cut back by 3 bases and J by 2 bases. The CDR3 length is 17 residues. Germline CDR1 is KGHSH and CDR2 is LQKENI. The CDR3 region has the DNA TGTGCCAGCTCACCCCGGGCTAGCGGGGGGAAAGCCTACGAGCAGTACTTC. It translates to CASSPRASGGKAYEQYF.

The chain carries TRBV28 and TRBJ1-3; a weak D match, TRBD1 (6 bases). CDR1 and CDR2 (germline): MDHEN, SYDVKM. With 10 bases removed from V and 4 bases from J, the gap between germline ends came to 17 bases. The CDR3 loop spans 14 amino acids. CDR3 nucleotides: TGTGCCACCGGTGGGAAGGGACACGGAAACACCATATATTTT. Protein sequence: CATGGKGHGNTIYF. The full variable domain, its missing parts supplied by reference TRBV28 and TRBJ1-3, is DVKVTQSSRYLVKRTGEKVFLECVQDMDHENMFWYRQDPGLGLRLIYFSYDVKMKEKGDIPEGYSVSREKKERFSLILESASTNQTSMYLCATGGKGHGNTIYFGEGSWLTVV.

DNA for the CDR3: TGTGCCAGCAGTTGGGACAAGGCTGGTGGAAACACCATATATTTT. Translation: CASSWDKAGGNTIYF. The rearrangement links TRBV28 to TRBJ1-3; D might be TRBD1 (6 bases). V lost 4 bases to trimming and J lost 3 bases, with 13 bases between them. Germline CDR1 and CDR2: MDHEN and SYDVKM. The CDR3 consists of 15 residues.

J is TRBJ1-4 and V is TRBV9, with D possibly TRBD1 on 6 matching bases. Germline V gives CDR1 SGDLS, CDR2 YYNGEE. There are 15 residues in the CDR3. The V and J ends lost 0 bases and 3 bases respectively, with 9 bases between them. The DNA for the CDR3 is TGTGCCAGCAGCGTAGGACAGGTACCTAATGAAAAACTGTTTTTT. Its protein is CASSVGQVPNEKLFF.

The chain joins TRBV12-3 or TRBV12-4 to TRBJ2-7, with TRBD1 as a possible D gene (6 bases). V dropped 6 bases and J dropped 4 bases, with 13 bases sitting between them. The CDR3 is made up of 13 amino acids. The CDR3 DNA is TGTGCCAGCAGAGGCACTACAGGGTACGAGCAGTACTTC. Translating gives CASRGTTGYEQYF.

The J gene is TRBJ1-2, the V gene TRBV3-1 (or the pseudogene TRBV3-2); no clear D. V lost 7 bases to trimming and J lost 4 bases, with 16 bases between them. This CDR3 has 14 amino acids. Germline V CDR1 and CDR2: LGHDT, YNNKEL (reference sequence). DNA for the CDR3: TGTGCCAGCAAGGTTTCAGGAAGTATCTATGGCTACACCTTC. Amino acids: CASKVSGSIYGYTF.

The chain uses TRBV19 and TRBJ2-1; TRBD2 aligns across 14 bases. V lost 6 bases and J lost 9; bases outside the gene matches: 7. This CDR3 is 15 amino acids long. From germline, CDR1 is LNHDA and CDR2 SQIVND (reference sequence). The CDR3 nucleotides read TGTGCCAGTAGACCCGGACTAGCGGGGGGAGTTGAGCAGTTCTTC. Translation: CASRPGLAGGVEQFF. Full variable domain (remainder filled in from reference TRBV19 and TRBJ2-1): DGGITQSPKYLFRKEGQNVTLSCEQNLNHDAMYWYRQDPGQGLRLIYYSQIVNDFQKGDIAEGYSVSREKKESFPLTVTSAQKNPTAFYLCASRPGLAGGVEQFFGPGTRLTVL.

The genes are TRBV6-5 and TRBJ1-2; perhaps TRBD1 as D (6 bases). In germline, CDR1 is MNHEY, CDR2 SVGAGI. The CDR3 sequence is 15 residues long. Trimming cost V 6 bases and J 7 bases, with 21 bases left between them. CDR3 coding DNA: TGTGCCAGCAGCAAGAGAGGCAGGGGTGAAGCTGGCTACACCTTC. Amino acid sequence: CASSKRGRGEAGYTF.

The gene calls are TRBV6-1 and TRBJ1-5; 9 bases are a match to TRBD1. In germline, CDR1 is MNHNS, CDR2 SASEGT. The CDR3 totals 16 residues. The V segment lost 2 bases and the J segment 4 bases; nucleotides outside the gene matches: 6. The CDR3 coding sequence is TGTGCCAGCAGTGAATGGGGAGGGACAGGGAATCAGCCCCAGCATTTT. Translating it yields CASSEWGGTGNQPQHF.

This clone occurred a few times. The V gene is TRBV29-1, the J gene TRBJ2-1, with TRBD1 as a possible D gene (5 bases). The CDR3 spans 14 residues. Trimming pared 5 bases from V and 5 bases from J, leaving 16 bases between. Germline V gene sequence: CDR1 SQVTM, CDR2 ANQGSEA. CDR3: CSVSVRTQNNEQFF. In DNA form, the CDR3 reads TGCAGCGTTTCAGTCAGGACACAAAACAATGAGCAGTTCTTC.

This clone was seen a single time. CDR3 sequence reads: CASSMGQYYEQYF. DNA of the CDR3: TGTGCCAGTAGTATGGGACAGTACTACGAGCAGTACTTC. V is TRBV19 and J is TRBJ2-7; 7 bases are a match to TRBD1. The CDR3 contains 13 residues. Germline assignment: CDR1 LNHDA and CDR2 SQIVND (reference sequence). V was pared by 3 bases and J by 3 bases, with 2 bases of the junction left unmatched. The whole variable domain, remainder taken from reference TRBV19 and TRBJ2-7, is DGGITQSPKYLFRKEGQNVTLSCEQNLNHDAMYWYRQDPGQGLRLIYYSQIVNDFQKGDIAEGYSVSREKKESFPLTVTSAQKNPTAFYLCASSMGQYYEQYFGPGTRLTVT.

This CDR3 reads CASSRDSPGAFF. The CDR3 bases are TGTGCCAGCAGTCGGGACTCCCCCGGAGCTTTCTTT. This rearrangement joins TRBV5-5 to TRBJ1-1; tentatively, D is TRBD1 (5 bases). There are 12 residues in the CDR3. Germline CDR1 reads SGHKS; CDR2 reads YYEKEE (reference sequence). V was shortened by 5 bases and J by 10 bases, with 15 bases between the two germline ends.

The chain couples TRBV30 to TRBJ2-7; D not resolved. The germline gives CDR1 GTSNPN, CDR2 SVGIG (reference sequence). The CDR3 runs to 14 residues. Trimming removed 2 bases from V and 4 bases from J, with 15 bases in between. The CDR3 loop reads CAWSPDRAVYEQYF. CDR3 sequence (DNA): TGTGCCTGGAGTCCCGATCGCGCCGTATACGAGCAGTACTTC.

V is TRBV19 and J is TRBJ1-5; tentative D call: TRBD1 (5 bases). CDR1 and CDR2 (germline): LNHDA, SQIVND (reference sequence). The CDR3 is 14 residues long. V dropped 3 bases and J dropped 6 bases, with 12 bases sitting between them. CDR3 bases: TGTGCCAGTAGTATTGGGGGGGGAAGTCAGCCCCAGCATTTT. It encodes CASSIGGGSQPQHF.

This clone was counted a few times. V and J are TRBV24-1 and TRBJ2-4; D is undetermined. Deletions cut 3 bases from V and 0 bases from J, with 8 bases between. The CDR3 extends over 15 amino acids. Germline assignment: CDR1 KGHDR and CDR2 SFDVKD. The CDR3 region is CATSDPLRAKNIQYF. In DNA, the CDR3 is TGTGCCACCAGTGATCCGCTACGAGCCAAAAACATTCAGTACTTC.

V is TRBV4-1 and J is TRBJ2-1; D is ambiguous. Germline V CDR1 and CDR2: MGHRA, YSYEKL. This CDR3 has 13 amino acids. Deletions cut 4 bases from V and 6 bases from J, with 10 bases between. CDR3 nucleotide sequence: TGCGCCAGCAGCCCCATACTTAGCAATGAGCAGTTCTTC. Encoded protein: CASSPILSNEQFF.

The chain couples TRBV18 to TRBJ2-7; D perhaps matches TRBD1 (6 bases). The CDR3 runs 16 residues. Trimming took off 2 bases at V and 7 bases at J, with 21 bases between the two ends. Germline CDR1 and CDR2: KGHSH and LQKENI. CDR3 nucleotide sequence: TGTGCCAGCTCACCAGCGACAGGCCTTTTTACGATTGAGCAGTACTTC. Protein sequence: CASSPATGLFTIEQYF.

The genes are TRBV2 and TRBJ1-4; D unclear. The V end lost 11 bases, the J end lost 7 bases, and 14 bases lay between the germline ends. This CDR3 region has 12 residues. The germline CDR1 and CDR2 sequences are SNHLY and FYNNEI. CDR3 region: CAGRERGEKLFF. Written as DNA, the CDR3 is TGTGCCGGACGGGAGCGCGGTGAAAAACTGTTTTTT.

V is TRBV29-1 and J is TRBJ1-2, with D tentatively TRBD1 (6 bases). The CDR3 is made up of 15 amino acids. Trimming took 3 bases from V and 7 from J, leaving 21 bases between them. The V gene's germline CDR1 is SQVTM and CDR2 ANQGSEA. The CDR3 region has the DNA TGCAGCGTTGACTTAAGGAGCAGGGGCGAATCTGGCTACACCTTC. It specifies CSVDLRSRGESGYTF.

The rearrangement links TRBV19 to TRBJ1-3, with D perhaps TRBD1 (5 bases). Germline CDR1 LNHDA, CDR2 SQIVND (reference sequence). Trimming left V 9 bases short and J 5 bases short, with 17 bases between. The CDR3 loop spans 14 amino acids. Written as DNA, the CDR3 is TGTGCCAGCCATAACGGGGGAAGGAGAAACACCATATATTTT. This gives the protein CASHNGGRRNTIYF. The variable domain in full, completed from reference TRBV19 and TRBJ1-3, reads DGGITQSPKYLFRKEGQNVTLSCEQNLNHDAMYWYRQDPGQGLRLIYYSQIVNDFQKGDIAEGYSVSREKKESFPLTVTSAQKNPTAFYLCASHNGGRRNTIYFGEGSWLTVV.

The chain has TRBV7-9 and TRBJ1-1, with D possibly matching TRBD1 (6 bases). This CDR3 spans 12 amino acids. Trimming stripped 5 bases from V and 8 bases from J, with 12 bases between. The germline V gene has CDR1 SEHNR and CDR2 FQNEAQ (reference sequence). The CDR3 is CASSPGGQEAFF. CDR3 sequence (DNA): TGTGCCAGCAGCCCAGGAGGACAGGAAGCTTTCTTT.